These 7 T cell receptor beta chains originate from one sample sequenced in a study of blood T cell repertoires in COVID-19 (TCRdb year 2020). The library relied on the immunoSEQ multiplex PCR assay. The immuneACCESS repertoire file appears here via TCRdb, limited to in-frame rearrangements. These files lack a portion of the clones; in checked studies, under half of the deficit traces to unresolved V genes, and the cause of the others is not known. This sample holds fewer than 350,000 clones; roughly 87% were observed only once. The ten largest clones add up to roughly 9.1% of the sample. What was sequenced was peripheral blood. All receptors derive from a man aged 18 to 29 with active or convalescent COVID-19.

This chain joins TRBV7-9 and TRBJ1-4; D may be TRBD1 (5 bases). In germline, CDR1 is SEHNR, CDR2 FQNEAQ (reference sequence). V lost 5 bases to trimming and J lost 8 bases, with 12 bases between them. The CDR3 contains 13 residues. The CDR3: CASSPSGQEKLFF. CDR3 bases: TGTGCCAGCAGCCCTTCTGGACAAGAAAAACTGTTTTTT.

This clone was observed at least ten times. The V gene is TRBV19, the J gene TRBJ1-4; D is ambiguous. The CDR3 length is 11 residues. Trimming cost V 1 base and J 11 bases, with 5 bases left between them. Looked up from germline, CDR1 is LNHDA and CDR2 is SQIVND (reference sequence). This CDR3 reads CASSIAGKLFF. For the CDR3, the DNA is TGTGCCAGTAGTATAGCGGGGAAACTGTTTTTT. Based on the CDR3 plus reference TRBV19 and TRBJ1-4, the full variable domain is DGGITQSPKYLFRKEGQNVTLSCEQNLNHDAMYWYRQDPGQGLRLIYYSQIVNDFQKGDIAEGYSVSREKKESFPLTVTSAQKNPTAFYLCASSIAGKLFFGSGTQLSVL.

V gene TRBV7-9 combines with J gene TRBJ1-4; tentative D call: TRBD1 (5 bases). V gave up 0 bases and J gave up 5 bases, with 10 bases separating them. This CDR3 comprises 15 residues. Germline CDR1 is SEHNR and CDR2 is FQNEAQ (reference sequence). This chain's CDR3 is CASSLAGGVNEKLFF. The CDR3 coding sequence is TGTGCCAGCAGCTTAGCGGGAGGGGTGAATGAAAAACTGTTTTTT.

This clone was recorded a few times. The chain recombines TRBV24-1 with TRBJ2-7, with 8 positions matching TRBD1. This CDR3 spans 13 amino acids. Looked up from germline, CDR1 is KGHDR and CDR2 is SFDVKD. J was trimmed by 6 bases and V by 3 bases; bases with no gene match: 3. This CDR3 reads CATSDRTGSEQYF. The CDR3 coding sequence is TGTGCCACCAGTGATCGGACAGGGAGCGAGCAGTACTTC.

This sequence joins TRBV6-6 and TRBJ1-2; D may be TRBD1 (5 bases). Germline V gives CDR1 MNHNY, CDR2 SVGAGI (reference sequence). CDR3 length equals 13 residues. Trimming pared 0 bases from V and 5 bases from J, leaving 7 bases between. The CDR3: CASSYSGDYGYTF. Here the CDR3 DNA reads TGTGCCAGCAGTTACTCAGGGGATTATGGCTACACCTTC.

This chain connects TRBV7-3 to TRBJ2-3; TRBD2 aligns across 7 bases. The V gene end was trimmed by 5 bases and the J gene end by 1 base; junction bases not matched to a gene: 6. Germline loops: CDR1 SGHTA, CDR2 FQGTGA. The CDR3 is 15 residues long. The CDR3 loop reads CASSPRGGGTDTQYF. For the CDR3, the DNA is TGTGCCAGCAGCCCTCGCGGGGGAGGCACAGATACGCAGTATTTT.

Points on this clone: The sample holds other DNA sequences that translate to the same CDR3. This chain links TRBV7-2 with TRBJ2-7; D uncertain. Germline lookup yields CDR1 SGHTA and CDR2 FQGNSA. This CDR3 spans 11 amino acids. Trimming removed 5 bases at V and 1 base at J, with 3 bases between. The DNA of the CDR3 is TGTGCCAGCAGCCCTTCCTACGAGCAGTACTTC. Its protein is CASSPSYEQYF.